These 15 T cell receptor beta chains originate from one sample sequenced in a study of spatial heterogeneity in lung cancer. Points from the study as a whole: Mutation counts in tumors were tracked by counts of expanded intratumoral alpha and beta TCRs.

Time point in this sample: sample taken at primary tumor resection. TCRdb passed the 5' RACE reads through MiXCR, listing each CDR3 protein once. The table has some 10,000 distinct CDR3 sequences, around 6% seen once. What these receptors recognize is not known. The sample consisted of lung tumor tissue, taken at surgery. Receptor source: a male donor with early-stage non-small cell lung cancer.

This clonotype was seen ten or more times. This beta chain is a stray sequence in a library constructed for alpha chains; its clone size is not meaningful. CDR3 in amino acids: CSAPTSVGNEQFF. The DNA for the CDR3 is TGCAGTGCCCCGACTAGCGTTGGCAATGAGCAGTTCTTC. The chain is built from TRBV20-1 and TRBJ2-1; 8 bases fit TRBD2. The J segment lost 6 bases and the V segment lost 6 bases, leaving 7 bases of the junction unmatched. This CDR3 is 13 amino acids long. The germline gives CDR1 DFQATT, CDR2 SNEGSKA (reference sequence).

This clonotype has ten or more counts. As an off-target read in a library built for alpha chains, this beta chain has a frequency of little significance. The rearrangement links TRBV11-2 to TRBJ2-1, with D possibly being TRBD1 or TRBD2 (6 bases each). Germline V gene sequence: CDR1 SGHAT, CDR2 FQNNGV. The V gene lost 6 bases and the J gene lost 0 bases, with 12 bases spanning the gap. CDR3 length: 15 amino acids. CDR3 region: CASSQGRGSYNEQFF. Here the CDR3 DNA reads TGTGCCAGCAGTCAGGGGCGGGGCTCCTACAATGAGCAGTTCTTC.

This clonotype has ten or more counts. This beta chain turned up in a library designed for alpha chains; as an off-target read, its abundance says little. The rearrangement uses TRBV5-1 and TRBJ1-4; D unresolved. The CDR3 length is 17 residues. Germline V gives CDR1 SGHRS, CDR2 YFSETQ. Trimming stripped 2 bases from V and 0 bases from J, with 14 bases between. CDR3 protein: CASSFNSPGATNEKLFF. The CDR3 bases are TGCGCCAGCAGCTTTAACTCTCCTGGGGCAACTAATGAAAAACTGTTTTTT.

This clonotype is labeled as medium-sized. As an off-target read in a library built for alpha chains, this beta chain has a frequency of little significance. The CDR3 reads CASSTGRGTETQYF. CDR3 coding DNA: TGCGCCAGCAGCACGGGCCGGGGGACAGAGACCCAGTACTTC. The gene calls are TRBV5-1 and TRBJ2-5; a possible D gene is TRBD2 (6 bases). Per germline, CDR1 SGHRS and CDR2 YFSETQ. The CDR3 is made up of 14 amino acids. V lost 4 bases and J 4 bases, leaving 14 bases between the germline ends.

This clonotype was seen repeatedly, ten times or more. Since it is a stray read in a library aimed at alpha chains, this beta chain has a size that is not meaningful. The genes are TRBV28 and TRBJ1-1, with D perhaps matching TRBD1 (6 bases). V was cut by 3 bases and J by 8 bases, with 10 bases left in between. Germline V gives CDR1 MDHEN, CDR2 SYDVKM. This CDR3 region has 12 residues. The CDR3 coding sequence is TGTGCCAGCAGTTTGGGGGGCTGGGAAGCTTTCTTT. This codes for CASSLGGWEAFF.

There are many counts of this clonotype. Since it is a stray read in a library aimed at alpha chains, this beta chain has a size that is not meaningful. The rearrangement links TRBV6-6 to TRBJ1-1, with D hard to call. The germline V and J ends were trimmed by 7 bases and 2 bases, with 11 bases remaining between them. The V gene's germline CDR1 is MNHNY and CDR2 SVGAGI (reference sequence). This CDR3 is built from 13 residues. The CDR3 DNA is TGTGCCAGCACCGCAGTATCAAACACTGAAGCTTTCTTT. Translation: CASTAVSNTEAFF.

Many counts were recorded for this clonotype. This beta chain is a stray sequence in a library constructed for alpha chains; its clone size is not meaningful. The chain joins TRBV28 to TRBJ2-7, with TRBD1 as a possible D gene (6 bases). The CDR3 runs to 13 residues. Trimming removed 7 bases at V and 5 bases at J, with 15 bases between. The germline CDR1 and CDR2 sequences are MDHEN and SYDVKM. CDR3 amino acids: CASTYQAGDEQYF. CDR3 in DNA: TGTGCCAGCACCTACCAAGCAGGGGACGAGCAGTACTTC.

This clonotype came up many times. This beta chain is an off-target read within a library intended for alpha chains, so its frequency means little. This chain links TRBV5-4 with TRBJ2-1; possible D gene TRBD1, 7 bases. V lost 4 bases to trimming and J lost 1 base, with 15 bases between them. The CDR3 has 16 amino acids. Germline values: CDR1 SGHNT, CDR2 YYREEE (reference sequence). CDR3 nucleotide sequence: TGTGCCAGCAGCCGTGAACAGGGGAGGTCCTACAATGAGCAGTTCTTC. This codes for CASSREQGRSYNEQFF. Based on the CDR3 plus reference TRBV5-4 and TRBJ2-1, the full variable domain is ETGVTQSPTHLIKTRGQQVTLRCSSQSGHNTVSWYQQALGQGPQFIFQYYREEENGRGNFPPRFSGLQFPNYSSELNVNALELDDSALYLCASSREQGRSYNEQFFGPGTRLTVL.

This clonotype has a count of ten or more. The size of this beta chain means little, since it is a stray read in a library made for alpha chains. The rearrangement links TRBV5-1 to TRBJ2-1; D not resolved. Germline V gene sequence: CDR1 SGHRS, CDR2 YFSETQ. V lost 0 bases and J lost 0, with 7 bases in between. The CDR3 loop spans 15 amino acids. For the CDR3, the DNA is TGCGCCAGCAGCTTGGAGTGGAGCTCCTACAATGAGCAGTTCTTC. It codes for CASSLEWSSYNEQFF.

In its sample, this clonotype was seen many times. Within a library made for alpha chains, this beta chain is off target, and its count is uninformative. The chain is built from TRBV27 and TRBJ1-1; the D gene is possibly TRBD1 (6 bases). Trimming cost V 2 bases and J 0 bases, with 16 bases left between them. This CDR3 has 17 amino acids. CDR1 MNHEY and CDR2 SMNVEV come from the germline V gene (reference sequence). CDR3 amino acids: CASSLIYRTDLNTEAFF. CDR3 sequence (DNA): TGTGCCAGCAGTTTAATATATAGGACAGACCTGAACACTGAAGCTTTCTTT.

At least ten counts were recorded for this clonotype. Since the library was made to target alpha chains, this beta chain is a stray read and its abundance is not meaningful. This chain connects TRBV6-1 to TRBJ1-1; 11 nucleotides agree with TRBD1. From germline, CDR1 is MNHNS and CDR2 SASEGT. Trimming took 10 bases from V and 4 from J; bases not matched to a gene: 2. CDR3 size: 12 residues. This chain's CDR3 is CAIGTGGTEAFF. The DNA of the CDR3 is TGTGCCATCGGGACAGGGGGCACTGAAGCTTTCTTT.

There are many counts of this clonotype. Within a library made for alpha chains, this beta chain is off target, and its count is uninformative. J is TRBJ1-1 and V is TRBV6-5; 9 bases line up with TRBD1. V gave up 4 bases and J gave up 6 bases; unmatched junction bases: 9. CDR3 length: 15 residues. Per germline, CDR1 MNHEY and CDR2 SVGAGI. CDR3 loop: CASSLSSQGAAEAFF. The CDR3 DNA follows: TGTGCCAGCAGTTTGTCTTCACAGGGGGCGGCTGAAGCTTTCTTT.

The table lists this clonotype with many counts. This beta chain is an off-target read within a library intended for alpha chains, so its frequency means little. This chain links TRBV10-3 with TRBJ1-2, with D hard to call. Germline CDR1 reads ENHRY; CDR2 reads SYGVKD. Between the trimmed V and J ends, which lost 8 bases and 2 bases, there was a span of 9 bases. This CDR3 spans 12 amino acids. The CDR3 coding sequence is TGTGCCATCCTGTCGGGGAACTATGGCTACACCTTC. This codes for CAILSGNYGYTF.

Worth noting for this clonotype: Since the library was made to target alpha chains, this beta chain is a stray read and its abundance is not meaningful. CDR3 loop: CASSDIISGNTIYF. As DNA, the CDR3 is TGTGCCAGCAGTGACATTATCTCTGGAAACACCATATATTTT. The chain carries TRBV6-1 and TRBJ1-3; D is uncertain. The CDR3 runs to 14 residues. The germline V gene encodes CDR1 MNHNS and CDR2 SASEGT. Trimming removed 3 bases at V and 0 bases at J, with 6 bases between.

In this sample, this clonotype turned up many times. A junction end diverges from the germline sequence, so it may reflect a read error. Since it is a stray read in a library aimed at alpha chains, this beta chain has a size that is not meaningful. The chain couples TRBV28 to TRBJ1-5; D might be TRBD1 (6 bases). The CDR3 has 12 residues. Germline V gives CDR1 MDHEN, CDR2 SYDVKM. In DNA form, the CDR3 reads TGCTTGACAGGCTCGGGCGATCAGCCCCAGCATTTT. It codes for CLTGSGDQPQHF.